This entry lists 30 T cell receptor beta chains sequenced from one sample in a study of T cell responses to AZD1222 COVID-19 vaccine. The protocol was immunoSEQ multiplex PCR, while the TCRdb copy is restricted to in-frame clones and leaves out a portion. The sample shows 100,000 or so clones, 80% to 90% of them seen only once. Sequences were derived from peripheral blood, sampled 28 days after the second AZD1222 dose. Receptor source: an adult who received the AZD1222 COVID-19 vaccine.

In nucleotides, the CDR3 is TGTGCCAGCAGTACCGGGAACGGGGAAAAACTGTTTTTT. It encodes CASSTGNGEKLFF. The chain combines TRBV6-5 with TRBJ1-4; D gene ambiguous. Deletions cut 5 bases from V and 8 bases from J, with 12 bases between. The CDR3 has 13 amino acids. The germline gives CDR1 MNHEY, CDR2 SVGAGI.

The chain employs TRBV29-1 and TRBJ2-2, with D unresolved. This CDR3 is built from 13 residues. V shed 3 bases and J shed 1 base, with 6 bases lying between them. Germline CDR1 reads SQVTM; CDR2 reads ANQGSEA. CDR3 coding DNA: TGCAGCGTTGACCCAGTGAACACCGGGGAGCTGTTTTTT. Amino acid sequence: CSVDPVNTGELFF.

The genes are TRBV27 and TRBJ2-7; 10 bases line up with TRBD1. CDR3 size: 16 residues. Germline CDR1 is MNHEY and CDR2 is SMNVEV (reference sequence). The trim removed 3 bases at V and 3 bases at J, leaving 8 bases unmatched. The CDR3, as DNA: TGTGCCAGCAGTTTCTCGGGACAGGGGAGGAGCTACGAGCAGTACTTC. Translation: CASSFSGQGRSYEQYF.

The chain recombines TRBV12-3 or TRBV12-4 with TRBJ2-5; D remains ambiguous. V was cut by 5 bases and J by 0 bases, with 4 bases left in between. The CDR3 runs to 12 residues. The CDR3 here is CASSRHQETQYF. CDR3 nucleotide sequence: TGTGCCAGCAGTCGCCACCAAGAGACCCAGTACTTC.

The gene calls are TRBV10-2 and TRBJ1-6, with 8 bases lining up with TRBD1. This CDR3 spans 15 amino acids. V was clipped by 7 bases and J by 5 bases; unmatched bases: 7. Germline CDR1 reads WSHSY; CDR2 reads SAAADI. The CDR3 region is CASNVGQGNNSPLHF. CDR3 coding DNA: TGCGCCAGCAACGTCGGACAGGGTAATAATTCACCCCTCCACTTT.

This clone was recorded only once. J is TRBJ2-1 and V is TRBV7-9, with D hard to call. With 4 bases removed from V and 6 bases from J, the gap between germline ends came to 16 bases. This CDR3 is 15 amino acids long. Germline V gives CDR1 SEHNR, CDR2 FQNEAQ (reference sequence). CDR3 amino acids: CASSSPPRMGNEQFF. The CDR3 DNA sequence: TGTGCCAGCAGCTCTCCCCCCAGGATGGGCAATGAGCAGTTCTTC.

V usage is TRBV19 and J usage is TRBJ2-7; 11 nucleotides align to TRBD2. The CDR3 extends over 15 amino acids. Germline CDR1 reads LNHDA; CDR2 reads SQIVND (reference sequence). Trimming at V came to 6 bases and at J to 4 bases, leaving 8 bases not matched to a gene. Here the CDR3 reads CASRPTSGSRYEQYF. CDR3 DNA: TGTGCCAGTAGGCCAACTAGCGGGAGTCGTTACGAGCAGTACTTC.

This clone was counted between two and nine times. The rearrangement uses TRBV15 and TRBJ1-2; maybe TRBD1 (6 bases). Per the germline V gene, CDR1 is LNHNV and CDR2 is YYDKDF (reference sequence). The length of the CDR3 is 16 residues. Trimming stripped 3 bases from V and 4 bases from J, with 18 bases between. The CDR3 DNA reads as TGTGCCACCAGCAGTGCCATGGGGGGCATGATCTATGGCTACACCTTC. Its translation: CATSSAMGGMIYGYTF. The variable domain in full, completed from reference TRBV15 and TRBJ1-2, reads DAMVIQNPRYQVTQFGKPVTLSCSQTLNHNVMYWYQQKSSQAPKLLFHYYDKDFNNEADTPDNFQSRRPNTSFCFLDIRSPGLGDTAMYLCATSSAMGGMIYGYTFGSGTRLTVV.

The gene calls are TRBV28 and TRBJ2-2; D unresolved. Germline V gives CDR1 MDHEN, CDR2 SYDVKM. Trimming took off 5 bases at V and 0 bases at J, with 7 bases between the two ends. CDR3 length: 14 residues. The CDR3 loop is CASSVQTNTGELFF. CDR3 sequence (DNA): TGTGCCAGCAGTGTGCAGACGAACACCGGGGAGCTGTTTTTT.

CDR3 sequence: CASSSGAYEQYF. The CDR3 region has the DNA TGTGCCAGCAGCTCCGGGGCATACGAGCAGTACTTC. The rearrangement uses TRBV5-6 and TRBJ2-7; D may be TRBD1 or TRBD2 (5 bases each). The V and J ends lost 3 bases and 4 bases respectively, with 8 bases between them. This CDR3 comprises 12 residues. CDR1 is SGHDT, CDR2 YYEEEE, per germline.

The chain uses TRBV3-1 (or the pseudogene TRBV3-2) and TRBJ2-3; D is perhaps TRBD1 (6 bases). Trimming took 6 bases from V and 0 from J, leaving 13 bases between them. The length of the CDR3 is 15 residues. Germline loops: CDR1 LGHDT, CDR2 YNNKEL (reference sequence). Here the CDR3 DNA reads TGTGCCAGCAGTGCGACAGGACTTAGCACAGATACGCAGTATTTT. As protein: CASSATGLSTDTQYF.

The rearrangement uses TRBV7-2 and TRBJ1-6; the D is unclear. Trimming stripped 3 bases from V and 3 bases from J, with 9 bases between. Germline CDR1 reads SGHTA; CDR2 reads FQGNSA. The CDR3 covers 15 residues. The CDR3 DNA sequence: TGTGCCAGCAGCTTCCAACGGGACTATAATTCACCCCTCCACTTT. Translation gives CASSFQRDYNSPLHF.

DNA for the CDR3: TGTGCCAGCAGCTTAAGGAAAACAGCCCCCCCATCCTACGAGCAGTACTTC. It translates to CASSLRKTAPPSYEQYF. V and J are TRBV7-2 and TRBJ2-7; D unclear. Germline lookup yields CDR1 SGHTA and CDR2 FQGNSA. Trimming left V 2 bases short and J 1 base short, with 18 bases between. The CDR3 spans 17 residues.

V is TRBV7-3 and J is TRBJ1-2, with D uncertain. Germline CDR1 reads SGHTA; CDR2 reads FQGTGA. Trimming cost V 2 bases and J 7 bases, with 14 bases left between them. There are 14 residues in the CDR3. DNA of the CDR3: TGTGCCAGCAGCTTAGGCGAGGGTCGCGGTGGCTACACCTTC. Its translation is CASSLGEGRGGYTF.

This clone was counted once. The rearrangement links TRBV5-1 to TRBJ1-4, with D perhaps matching TRBD1 (6 bases). The CDR3 length is 14 residues. Looked up from germline, CDR1 is SGHRS and CDR2 is YFSETQ. The V gene lost 0 bases and the J gene lost 8 bases, with 11 bases spanning the gap. CDR3 nucleotide sequence: TGCGCCAGCAGCTTGGGACAGGTGGCGGAAAAACTGTTTTTT. Protein: CASSLGQVAEKLFF.

This chain links TRBV6-5 with TRBJ2-3; 7 bases map to TRBD2. Per germline, CDR1 MNHEY and CDR2 SVGAGI. V shed 3 bases and J 7 bases; nucleotides not matched to a gene: 10. This CDR3 is 15 amino acids long. CDR3 sequence reads: CASSYASGGENTQYF. CDR3 coding DNA: TGTGCCAGCAGTTATGCTAGCGGAGGGGAGAATACGCAGTATTTT.

CDR3 loop: CASSSRDRGVREAFF. As DNA, the CDR3 is TGTGCCAGCAGCTCCCGGGACAGGGGCGTAAGGGAAGCTTTCTTT. The V call is TRBV6-5, the J call TRBJ1-1; 10 bases align to TRBD1. The germline V gene has CDR1 MNHEY and CDR2 SVGAGI. The CDR3 sequence is 15 residues long. The J segment lost 8 bases and the V segment lost 6 bases, leaving 12 bases of the junction unmatched.

This chain uses TRBV28 with TRBJ1-5; 9 bases fit TRBD1. The CDR3 is 18 amino acids. J gave up 7 bases and V 5 bases, and 18 bases lay outside the gene matches. The germline V gene encodes CDR1 MDHEN and CDR2 SYDVKM. The CDR3: CASSPSGTGTWGGQPQHF. For the CDR3, the DNA is TGTGCCAGCAGTCCCTCCGGGACAGGGACGTGGGGAGGGCAGCCCCAGCATTTT. Full variable domain (remainder filled in from reference TRBV28 and TRBJ1-5): DVKVTQSSRYLVKRTGEKVFLECVQDMDHENMFWYRQDPGLGLRLIYFSYDVKMKEKGDIPEGYSVSREKKERFSLILESASTNQTSMYLCASSPSGTGTWGGQPQHFGDGTRLSIL.

The chain joins TRBV28 to TRBJ1-2; a weak D match, TRBD1 (6 bases). The germline V and J ends were trimmed by 2 bases and 9 bases, with 10 bases remaining between them. Looked up from germline, CDR1 is MDHEN and CDR2 is SYDVKM. This CDR3 region has 12 residues. CDR3 DNA: TGTGCCAGCAGTTTAGGCCAGGGGCGCTACACCTTC. It is translated as CASSLGQGRYTF.

The CDR3 coding sequence is TGTGCCAGCAGTTGGGGACAGGGAGACACCGGGGAGCTGTTTTTT. Its protein product is CASSWGQGDTGELFF. The genes are TRBV27 and TRBJ2-2; 9 nucleotides match TRBD1. This CDR3 region has 15 residues. Trimming cost V 4 bases and J 3 bases; bases outside gene matches: 3. Looked up from germline, CDR1 is MNHEY and CDR2 is SMNVEV (reference sequence).

The J gene is TRBJ2-5, the V gene TRBV6-2 or TRBV6-3, with D maybe TRBD2 (7 bases). The V gene's germline CDR1 is MNHEY and CDR2 SVGEGT. This CDR3 region has 16 residues. The V gene lost 0 bases and the J gene lost 4 bases, with 15 bases spanning the gap. Here the CDR3 reads CASSYSRGGVGETQYF. As DNA, the CDR3 is TGTGCCAGCAGTTACTCTAGGGGGGGCGTCGGAGAGACCCAGTACTTC.

The J gene is TRBJ2-2, the V gene TRBV6-1, with D unclear. V shed 3 bases and J shed 5 bases, with 4 bases lying between them. The CDR3 is 12 amino acids. Germline V gives CDR1 MNHNS, CDR2 SASEGT. This CDR3 is CASSERTGELFF. CDR3 DNA sequence: TGTGCCAGCAGTGAGAGAACCGGGGAGCTGTTTTTT.

Details on this clone: One end of the junction is discordant with germline, which a read error may explain. The V and J genes are TRBV18 and TRBJ2-7, with 8 bases that match TRBD1. The CDR3 loop spans 17 amino acids. Germline V CDR1 and CDR2: KGHSH, LQKENI. CDR3: CASAPYSGTGETYEQYF. The DNA of the CDR3 is TGTGCCAGCGCACCCTACTCCGGGACAGGAGAAACCTACGAGCAGTACTTC.

The J gene is TRBJ2-1, the V gene TRBV4-1, with TRBD2 identical over 10 bases. The trim removed 1 base at V and 2 bases at J, leaving 8 bases unmatched. The CDR3 sequence is 18 residues long. Germline V gene data show CDR1 as MGHRA and CDR2 as YSYEKL. CDR3 nucleotides: TGCGCCAGCAGCCAAGGGCTAGCGGGAGTCAAGCCCTACAATGAGCAGTTCTTC. Its translation: CASSQGLAGVKPYNEQFF.

The chain uses TRBV27 and TRBJ1-4; tentative D call: TRBD1 (5 bases). V shed 4 bases and J shed 6 bases, with 18 bases lying between them. The CDR3 contains 16 residues. Germline CDR1 reads MNHEY; CDR2 reads SMNVEV (reference sequence). The CDR3 DNA reads as TGTGCCAGCAGTTCCAACCCGGCAGGGCTGTATGAAAAACTGTTTTTT. Protein: CASSSNPAGLYEKLFF.

This clone was found once. The V and J genes are TRBV15 and TRBJ1-5, with D possibly TRBD1 on 6 matching bases. Germline V gene sequence: CDR1 LNHNV, CDR2 YYDKDF (reference sequence). CDR3 size: 14 residues. V lost 1 base and J lost 6, with 10 bases in between. CDR3 in DNA: TGTGCCACCAGCAGAGTGGCAGGGGTTCAGCCCCAGCATTTT. Translating gives CATSRVAGVQPQHF.

The rearrangement joins TRBV19 to TRBJ2-1; D possibly uses TRBD1 or TRBD2 (6 bases each). CDR3 size: 14 residues. Germline assignment: CDR1 LNHDA and CDR2 SQIVND (reference sequence). The ends were cut back, 6 bases at V and 1 base at J, with 10 bases in the middle. This chain's CDR3 is CASSRGQSYNEQFF. The DNA for the CDR3 is TGTGCCAGTAGCCGGGGGCAATCCTACAATGAGCAGTTCTTC. The whole variable domain, remainder taken from reference TRBV19 and TRBJ2-1, is DGGITQSPKYLFRKEGQNVTLSCEQNLNHDAMYWYRQDPGQGLRLIYYSQIVNDFQKGDIAEGYSVSREKKESFPLTVTSAQKNPTAFYLCASSRGQSYNEQFFGPGTRLTVL.

The gene calls are TRBV29-1 and TRBJ2-3; 16 nucleotides match TRBD2. Germline values: CDR1 SQVTM, CDR2 ANQGSEA. V gave up 4 bases and J gave up 6 bases; unmatched junction bases: 13. CDR3 length equals 18 residues. The CDR3: CSVVTWTGGLAGGDTQYF. The CDR3 DNA sequence: TGCAGCGTTGTCACCTGGACAGGGGGACTAGCGGGAGGGGATACGCAGTATTTT.

The chain carries TRBV7-2 and TRBJ2-2; 9 bases fit TRBD2. Trimming cost V 2 bases and J 4 bases; bases outside gene matches: 8. CDR1 is SGHTA, CDR2 FQGNSA, per germline. There are 17 residues in the CDR3. This CDR3 is CASSLRGGRASTGELFF. CDR3 in DNA: TGTGCCAGCAGCTTAAGGGGCGGGAGGGCCTCCACCGGGGAGCTGTTTTTT.

The gene calls are TRBV13 and TRBJ1-6, with D perhaps matching TRBD1 (6 bases). V was trimmed by 5 bases and J by 4 bases, leaving 18 bases between them. The CDR3 length is 17 residues. Germline-derived CDR1 and CDR2 are PRHDT and FYEKMQ (reference sequence). CDR3 in amino acids: CASSATQGFVYNSPLHF. The CDR3 coding sequence is TGTGCCAGCAGCGCTACACAGGGATTTGTTTATAATTCACCCCTCCACTTT.